These T cell receptor beta chains were read from a single sample in a study of cytomegalovirus exposure and HLA in healthy donors. Some clones are missing from TCRdb's copy, which holds only in-frame ones; the method was immunoSEQ multiplex PCR. The table records some 130,000 clones, 65% to 80% of them present only once. Sequencing was performed on PBMCs. The receptor source for this set is a man in his forties in good health and CMV-seronegative. The CDR3 runs from the conserved cysteine through the conserved F or W. D genes are given only for firm matches. Clone size is given for some rows only: seen once, a few or many times, or a class if the clone is expanded.

d_call j_call clone_size v_call cdr3_aa cdr3_nt
TRBD2 TRBJ2-3 - TRBV6-6 CASGRRESDTQYF TGTGCCAGCGGCAGGCGGGAGTCAGATACGCAGTATTTT
TRBD2 TRBJ2-3 - TRBV28 CASNGLAGGADTQYF TGTGCCAGCAATGGACTAGCGGGAGGAGCAGATACGCAGTATTTT
- TRBJ2-7 - TRBV11-2 CASSLAQAPGEQYF TGTGCCAGCAGCTTAGCGCAGGCCCCAGGGGAGCAGTACTTC
TRBD1 TRBJ1-2 - TRBV6-5 CASSYSGTGVYGYTF TGTGCCAGCAGTTACTCGGGGACAGGGGTTTATGGCTACACCTTC
- TRBJ2-7 - TRBV6-5 CASRQPLLYEQYF TGTGCCAGCCGACAGCCGTTGTTATACGAGCAGTACTTC
TRBD1 TRBJ2-3 - TRBV11-3 CASSLGPGQGNAQYF TGTGCCAGCAGCTTAGGCCCGGGACAGGGTAATGCGCAGTATTTT
TRBD1 TRBJ1-1 few TRBV7-6 CASSEHRGGLNTEAFF TGTGCCAGCAGCGAACACAGGGGGGGCTTGAACACTGAAGCTTTCTTT
TRBD2 TRBJ2-7 - TRBV7-8 CASSLGVISGSYEQYF TGTGCCAGCAGCTTGGGGGTTATTAGCGGGTCCTACGAGCAGTACTTC
- TRBJ2-5 few TRBV6-6 CASSDPREVPAETQYF TGTGCCAGCAGCGATCCCCGCGAGGTGCCGGCGGAGACCCAGTACTTC
- TRBJ2-7 - TRBV9 CASSVRGQRDEQYF TGTGCCAGCAGCGTAAGAGGGCAACGTGACGAGCAGTACTTC
- TRBJ1-1 once TRBV29-1 CSVVGRWVTEAFF TGCAGCGTTGTGGGCAGGTGGGTCACTGAAGCTTTCTTT
- TRBJ2-5 few TRBV9 CASSPSAGQETQYF TGTGCCAGCAGCCCCAGTGCGGGGCAAGAGACCCAGTACTTC
TRBD2 TRBJ2-3 - TRBV29-1 CSVAGTSGSRADTQYF TGCAGCGTAGCCGGGACTAGCGGGAGTAGGGCAGATACGCAGTATTTT
- TRBJ1-2 once TRBV7-2 CASSLVGAGAGNTF -
TRBD1 TRBJ1-2 - TRBV6-5 CASSRQGGDGYGYTF TGTGCCAGCAGCCGACAGGGGGGAGATGGCTATGGCTACACCTTC
TRBD1 TRBJ2-7 - TRBV10-1 CASGDREGRGSYEQYF TGCGCCAGTGGGGACAGGGAGGGACGAGGGAGCTACGAGCAGTACTTC
TRBD1 TRBJ1-4 - TRBV5-4 CASSLQGVAEKLFF TGTGCCAGCAGCTTGCAGGGGGTCGCTGAAAAACTGTTTTTT
- TRBJ1-1 - TRBV2 CASATGINTEAFF TGTGCCAGTGCCACCGGGATCAACACTGAAGCTTTCTTT